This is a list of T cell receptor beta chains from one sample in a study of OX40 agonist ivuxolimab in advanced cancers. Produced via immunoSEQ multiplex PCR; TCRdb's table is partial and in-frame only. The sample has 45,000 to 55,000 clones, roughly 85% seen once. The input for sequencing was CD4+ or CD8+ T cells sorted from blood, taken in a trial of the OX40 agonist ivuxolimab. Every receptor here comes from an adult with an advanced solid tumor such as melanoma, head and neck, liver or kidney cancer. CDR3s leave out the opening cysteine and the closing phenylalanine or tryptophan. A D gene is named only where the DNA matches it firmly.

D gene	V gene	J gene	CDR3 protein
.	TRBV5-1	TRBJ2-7	ASSTPGVYEQY
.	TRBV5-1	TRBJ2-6	ASSLEASGANVLT
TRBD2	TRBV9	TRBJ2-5	ASSGAGRGRETQY
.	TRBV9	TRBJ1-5	ASSVLAGLKPQH
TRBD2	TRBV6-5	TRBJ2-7	ASSFTRTSDSEQY
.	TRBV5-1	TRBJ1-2	ASSLGIPGLANYGYT
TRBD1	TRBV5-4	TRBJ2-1	ASSMPGQGYNEQF
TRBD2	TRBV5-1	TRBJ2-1	ASSLRRERNEQF
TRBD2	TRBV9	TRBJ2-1	ASSVALGLARGGHEQF
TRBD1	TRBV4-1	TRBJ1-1	ASSQEGTGRTEAF
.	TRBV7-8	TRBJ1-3	ASSPPPRTDSSGNTIY
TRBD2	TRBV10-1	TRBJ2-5	ASSESGSSQETQY
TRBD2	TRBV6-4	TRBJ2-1	ASSEGLGLSYNEQF
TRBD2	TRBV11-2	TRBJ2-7	ASSLTSPPYEQY
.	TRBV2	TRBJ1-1	ASTGGENTEAF
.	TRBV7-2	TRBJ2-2	ASRQLGGANTGELF
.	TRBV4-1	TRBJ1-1	ASSQDTGTEAF
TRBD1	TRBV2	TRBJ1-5	ASSRRGQEFNQPQH
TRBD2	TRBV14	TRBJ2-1	ASSQGTGRVVRDEQF